The sequence of this T cell receptor (beta chain) was determined in a study of CD8 T cells in Susac syndrome. J was trimmed by 3 bases and V by 2 bases; bases with no gene match: 7. Germline lookup yields CDR1 MNHEY and CDR2 SVGAGI. The CDR3 covers 16 residues. Sequencing of TCR beta was undertaken in CD8+ and CD4+ T cells derived from blood. As controls, healthy donors matched for age and sex were used. The authors negatively isolated CD8+ and CD4+ T cells and FACS-enriched TEMRA cells. RNA amounts of 0.5 to 1 ug underwent reverse transcription with random hexamers. An immunoSEQ multiplex PCR generated amplified TCR beta CDR3 products spanning 54 Vbeta and 13 Jbeta. MiXCR, run by TCRdb on the immunoSEQ multiplex PCR reads, gives a single entry per CDR3 protein. The sample contains 90,000 or so distinct CDR3 sequences, over 85% of which appear only once.

This receptor was identified in a human donor in good health. Sequencing was done on a sample of CD8+ T cells from PBMCs. The chain is built from TRBV6-5 and TRBJ2-5, with TRBD2 matching over 9 bases. The CDR3 sequence: CASSYPNERGEETQYF. In DNA form, the CDR3 reads TGTGCCAGCAGTTACCCGAATGAGCGGGGGGAAGAGACCCAGTACTTC.